This entry features one TCR beta chain sequence. These data come from a study of blood T cell repertoires in COVID-19. Study background: Nucleic acid was either cDNA or gDNA, and it came from T cells, B-cell-depleted T cells, or PBMCs.

The germline V gene encodes CDR1 LNHNV and CDR2 YYDKDF (reference sequence). The CDR3 is 12 residues long. TCRdb keeps only in-frame clones here, not all; method: immunoSEQ multiplex PCR. The repertoire holds fewer than 200,000 clones, with about 83% as singletons. The chain is built from TRBV15 and TRBJ1-6, with TRBD1 matching 7 bases. This receptor was identified in a woman of 80 years or more with acute or convalescent COVID-19. Sequenced sample: peripheral blood. This CDR3 reads CATGIPNSPLHF. DNA of the CDR3: TGTGCGACAGGGATCCCGAATTCACCCCTCCACTTT.